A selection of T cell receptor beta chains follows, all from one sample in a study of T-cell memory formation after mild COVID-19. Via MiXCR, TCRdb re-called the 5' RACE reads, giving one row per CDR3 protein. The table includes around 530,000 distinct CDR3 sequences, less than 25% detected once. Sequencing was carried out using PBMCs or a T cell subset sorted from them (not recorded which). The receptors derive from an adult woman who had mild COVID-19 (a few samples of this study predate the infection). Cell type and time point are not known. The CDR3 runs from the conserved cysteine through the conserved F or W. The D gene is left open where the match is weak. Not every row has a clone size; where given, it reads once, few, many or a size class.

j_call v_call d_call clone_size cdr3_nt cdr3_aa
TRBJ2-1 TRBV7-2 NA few TGTGCCAGCAGCTTAACAGTTGGCCCAGGAGGGCAGGGAGAGCAGTTCTTC CASSLTVGPGGQGEQFF
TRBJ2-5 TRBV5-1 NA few TGCGCCAGCAGCTTGGGGGCCGGGGGCAGGGAGACCCAGTACTTC CASSLGAGGRETQYF
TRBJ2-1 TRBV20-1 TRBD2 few TGCAGTGCTAGAGCCGGGACTAGGGTAGGGAATGAGCAGTTCTTC CSARAGTRVGNEQFF
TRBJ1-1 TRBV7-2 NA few TGTGCCAGCAGCTCCGGGCCTACCGCCACTGAAGCTTTCTTT CASSSGPTATEAFF
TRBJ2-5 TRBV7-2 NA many TGTGCCAGCAGCTTTGGACAGGGAGGGAGCCAAGAGACCCAGTACTTC CASSFGQGGSQETQYF
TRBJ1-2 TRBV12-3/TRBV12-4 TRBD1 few TGTGCCAGCAGTCCATACCGAACAGGGACAGTGGGCGGCTACACCTTC CASSPYRTGTVGGYTF
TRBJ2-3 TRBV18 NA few TGTGCCAGCTCTACACCCAGGCCAGGGAAGGGGACAGATACGCAGTATTTT CASSTPRPGKGTDTQYF
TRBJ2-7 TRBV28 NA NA TGTGCCAGCAGTCCCCGCCGGTCCTACGAGCAGTACTTC CASSPRRSYEQYF
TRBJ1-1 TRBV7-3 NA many TGTGCCAGCAGCCAAACAGGGAAGACAGTGAACACTGAAGCTTTCTTT CASSQTGKTVNTEAFF
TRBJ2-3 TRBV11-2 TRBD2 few TGTGCCAGCAGCTTCGGGACTAGCCTAATCGGTAGCACAGATACGCAGTATTTT CASSFGTSLIGSTDTQYF
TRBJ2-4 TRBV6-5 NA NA TGTGCCAGCAGTAGGTCAACAGGGATAGCCAAAAACATTCAGTACTTC CASSRSTGIAKNIQYF
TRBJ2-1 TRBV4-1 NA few TGCGCCAGCAGCCGACGGGCGGTGGGATACAATGAGCAGTTCTTC CASSRRAVGYNEQFF
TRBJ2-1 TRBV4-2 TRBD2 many TGTGCCAGCAGCAACCAAGCGGGAGGGTCTGCGAGTGATGAGCAGTTCTTC CASSNQAGGSASDEQFF
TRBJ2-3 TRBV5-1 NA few TGCGCCAGCAGCTTGGGGGGCACCACTAGCACAGATACGCAGTATTTT CASSLGGTTSTDTQYF
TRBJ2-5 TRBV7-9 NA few TGTGCCAGCAGCTTAAATTTAGCCCTGGGGGAGACCCAGTACTTC CASSLNLALGETQYF
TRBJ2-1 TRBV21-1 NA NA TGTGCCAGCAGACCCAGAAGGGGGCTAGCGGACGACAATGAGCAGTTCTTC CASRPRRGLADDNEQFF
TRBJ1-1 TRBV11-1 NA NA TGTGCCAGCACCATAGGGCCTAACACTGAAGCTTTCTTT CASTIGPNTEAFF
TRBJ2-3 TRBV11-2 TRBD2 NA TGTGCCAGCAGCTTCGAAGCGAGCGGGGGGGCCGTGGATACGCAGTATTTT CASSFEASGGAVDTQYF
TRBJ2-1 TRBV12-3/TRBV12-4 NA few TGTGCCAGCAGTCACAGGGTTGATGAGCAGTTCTTC CASSHRVDEQFF
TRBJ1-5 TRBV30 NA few TGTGCCTGGACCCTCGGGGGTCCTAGCAATCAGCCCCAGCATTTT CAWTLGGPSNQPQHF
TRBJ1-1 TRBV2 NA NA TGTGCCAGCACTACAGGGAGAACTGAAGCTTTCTTT CASTTGRTEAFF
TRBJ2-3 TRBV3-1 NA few TGTGCCAGCAGCCAAGATTTGGCCGGTACGCAGTATTTT CASSQDLAGTQYF
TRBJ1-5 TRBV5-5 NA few TGTGCCAGCAGCTTGGAACTGGAATTGAGCAATCAGCCCCAGCATTTT CASSLELELSNQPQHF